Here is one TCR beta chain with its context. Its antigen is undetermined. At cycle 4 day 1, cycle 7 day 1, and baseline, blood was sampled. Data came from immunoSEQ multiplex PCR; TCRdb stores just in-frame clones and leaves some out. The table has roughly 67,000 clones, 65% to 90% seen once. Trimming shortened V by 0 bases and J by 0 bases, and 15 bases separated the two germline ends. Germline CDR1 KGHSH, CDR2 LQKENI. CDR3 length equals 19 residues. This specimen comes from a study of OX40 agonist ivuxolimab in advanced cancers. General observations from the study: The study observed clonal expansion of CD4+ and CD8+ blood T cells by week 6 at 0.1 to 3.0 mg/kg.

The material was CD4+ or CD8+ T cells sorted from blood, obtained in a trial of the OX40 agonist ivuxolimab. The source is an adult with an advanced solid tumor such as melanoma, head and neck, liver or kidney cancer. The J gene is TRBJ2-6, the V gene TRBV18; D gene unclear. The CDR3 is CASSPPVWAPGSGANVLTF. The CDR3 nucleotides read TGTGCCAGCTCACCACCGGTATGGGCCCCCGGCTCTGGGGCCAACGTCCTGACTTTC.